Following are 29 T cell receptor beta chains from one sample sequenced in a study (dated by TCRdb to the mid-2010s). Library creation used RT-PCR. The sample was run on an Illumina MiSeq. TCRdb reanalyzed the raw reads on its own, using fastp at Q25 for trimming and MiXCR for clone calling, and kept in-frame beta chains. Rows with one shared CDR3 protein collapse into an entry with the most common genes and DNA. In this sample the table shows more than 550,000 distinct CDR3 sequences, approximately 15% of which occur a single time. About 3.9% of the sample rests with the top ten. The source material was memory CD4+ T cells from blood. Receptors were obtained from a female donor in good health, serving as a healthy control.

This clonotype was detected many times. The V call is TRBV6-5, the J call TRBJ2-7; D remains unclear. Germline V CDR1 and CDR2: MNHEY, SVGAGI. The CDR3 covers 14 residues. Deletions cut 6 bases from V and 0 bases from J, with 12 bases between. The CDR3: CASRIDTSSYEQYF. The CDR3 DNA reads TGTGCCAGCAGAATCGACACGAGCTCCTACGAGCAGTACTTC.

This clonotype was detected ten times or more. The CDR3: CASSLRVAGANVLTF. CDR3 in DNA: TGTGCCAGCAGCCTCAGGGTTGCTGGGGCCAACGTCCTGACTTTC. The rearrangement joins TRBV7-9 to TRBJ2-6; TRBD1 is a possible D gene (5 bases). Deletions cut 5 bases from V and 2 bases from J, with 10 bases between. There are 15 residues in the CDR3. From germline, CDR1 is SEHNR and CDR2 FQNEAQ (reference sequence).

This clonotype was seen more than once but under ten times. This rearrangement joins TRBV7-2 to TRBJ1-5; 9 nucleotides align to TRBD1. The CDR3 contains 15 residues. Looked up from germline, CDR1 is SGHTA and CDR2 is FQGNSA. The V and J ends lost 1 base and 6 bases, in that order; junction bases with no gene match: 4. The CDR3 nucleotides read TGTGCCAGCAGCTTAGAACAGGGGGCCGTTCAGCCCCAGCATTTT. Its protein is CASSLEQGAVQPQHF.

In the case of this clonotype: Mismatch with germline at one junction end may stem from a read error. The chain employs TRBV2 and TRBJ2-5, with D possibly called TRBD1 or TRBD2 (5 bases each). The germline V gene encodes CDR1 SNHLY and CDR2 FYNNEI. This CDR3 has 13 residues. Here the CDR3 reads CASSAHSRGPQYF. As DNA, the CDR3 is TGTGCCAGCAGCGCTCACAGTAGGGGACCCCAATACTTC. The full variable domain, rest sourced from reference TRBV2 and TRBJ2-5, is EPEVTQTPSHQVTQMGQEVILRCVPISNHLYFYWYRQILGQKVEFLVSFYNNEISEKSEIFDDQFSVERPDGSNFTLKIRSTKLEDSAMYFCASSAHSRGPQYFGPGTRLLVL.

V gene TRBV3-1 combines with J gene TRBJ2-1; possibly TRBD1 or TRBD2 for D (5 bases each). The CDR3 has 11 amino acids. Germline lookup yields CDR1 LGHDT and CDR2 YNNKEL (reference sequence). Trimming removed 5 bases from V and 12 bases from J, with 11 bases in between. The DNA for the CDR3 is TGTGCCAGCAGCTCGGGGCCAACGCAGTTCTTC. Translated, it gives CASSSGPTQFF.

The chain uses TRBV10-3 and TRBJ2-1, with 7 positions matching TRBD1. CDR1 ENHRY and CDR2 SYGVKD come from the germline V gene. Trimming cost V 6 bases and J 11 bases; bases outside gene matches: 16. CDR3 length: 15 amino acids. This CDR3 is CAISPGVGGEMKQFF. CDR3 in DNA: TGTGCCATCAGCCCCGGCGTAGGGGGCGAGATGAAGCAGTTCTTC.

This clonotype was recorded a few times. The rearrangement joins TRBV5-5 to TRBJ2-1; 14 nucleotides align to TRBD2. This CDR3 comprises 20 residues. The germline CDR1 and CDR2 sequences are SGHKS and YYEKEE (reference sequence). V lost 4 bases to trimming and J lost 0 bases; unmatched junction nucleotides: 12. This CDR3 reads CASSPGLAGGLAGSYNEQFF. CDR3 in DNA: TGTGCCAGCAGCCCTGGACTAGCGGGAGGTTTGGCGGGCTCCTACAATGAGCAGTTCTTC.

The chain joins TRBV28 to TRBJ2-1, with 11 bases fitting TRBD2. V shed 4 bases and J 4 bases; nucleotides not matched to a gene: 6. The length of the CDR3 is 16 residues. Germline CDR1 MDHEN, CDR2 SYDVKM. CDR3 sequence reads: CASSSTSGSRYNEQFF. The DNA for the CDR3 is TGTGCCAGCAGTTCAACTAGCGGGAGTAGGTACAATGAGCAGTTCTTC.

This chain connects TRBV5-1 to TRBJ2-5; weak D call: TRBD2 (5 bases). V dropped 3 bases and J dropped 4 bases, with 13 bases sitting between them. The germline V gene encodes CDR1 SGHRS and CDR2 YFSETQ. The CDR3 is 14 amino acids. The CDR3 DNA is TGCGCCAGCAGCTGGCCGGAGGTTGGAGAGACCCAGTACTTC. As protein: CASSWPEVGETQYF.

This clonotype was observed a handful of times. The V call is TRBV20-1, the J call TRBJ2-3, with D tentatively TRBD2 (6 bases). Germline-derived CDR1 and CDR2 are DFQATT and SNEGSKA (reference sequence). V was cut by 4 bases and J by 1 base, with 12 bases left in between. The CDR3 runs to 14 residues. The CDR3 sequence is CSATGLRGTDTQYF. In DNA, the CDR3 is TGCAGTGCTACGGGACTGCGGGGCACAGATACGCAGTATTTT.

This clonotype has ten or more counts. The chain couples TRBV12-3 or TRBV12-4 to TRBJ1-1; 8 nucleotides agree with TRBD1. The CDR3 runs to 15 residues. Losses at the gene ends were 3 bases for V and 9 bases for J; bases not matched to a gene: 12. In DNA, the CDR3 is TGTGCCAGCAGTTTCTCCGACAGGGGAATCGGTCAAGCTTTCTTT. Translation: CASSFSDRGIGQAFF.

At least ten counts were recorded for this clonotype. CDR3 loop: CASSLTSGPYNEQFF. CDR3 coding DNA: TGCGCCAGCAGCTTGACAAGCGGGCCCTACAATGAGCAGTTCTTC. This chain joins TRBV5-1 and TRBJ2-1, with D possibly being TRBD2 (6 bases). This CDR3 is 15 amino acids long. Germline CDR1 SGHRS, CDR2 YFSETQ. Trimming cost V 1 base and J 2 bases, with 10 bases left between them.

The V gene is TRBV13, the J gene TRBJ2-2, with 9 nucleotides matching TRBD1. The CDR3 is 15 amino acids. The germline V gene encodes CDR1 PRHDT and CDR2 FYEKMQ (reference sequence). V gave up 5 bases and J gave up 5 bases; unmatched junction bases: 6. The CDR3 DNA is TGTGCCAGCAGCCCGGACAGGGGTTGGACCGGGGAGCTGTTTTTT. Translating it yields CASSPDRGWTGELFF.

This sequence joins TRBV7-3 and TRBJ2-2; TRBD2 matches at 7 bases. The CDR3 loop spans 15 amino acids. Germline V gene data show CDR1 as SGHTA and CDR2 as FQGTGA. The junction had 2 bases not matched to a gene; V was cut back by 4 bases and J by 0 bases. The CDR3 region is CASSWGLSNTGELFF. The CDR3 DNA sequence: TGTGCCAGCAGCTGGGGACTATCGAACACCGGGGAGCTGTTTTTT.

The rearrangement uses TRBV30 and TRBJ1-2; weak D call: TRBD1 (6 bases). V lost 6 bases and J 7 bases, leaving 12 bases between the germline ends. Per the germline V gene, CDR1 is GTSNPN and CDR2 is SVGIG (reference sequence). This CDR3 spans 11 amino acids. The DNA of the CDR3 is TGTGCCTGTCAGGGGCTGAGTGGCTACACCTTC. The encoded protein is CACQGLSGYTF.

This clonotype appeared a few times. The chain links TRBV20-1 to TRBJ1-5; 9 nucleotides align to TRBD1. V lost 4 bases to trimming and J lost 7 bases; unmatched junction nucleotides: 8. Germline CDR1 and CDR2: DFQATT and SNEGSKA (reference sequence). The CDR3 sequence is 14 residues long. CDR3 in DNA: TGCAGTGCTAATACAGGGGGCAATGGACAGCCCCAGCATTTT. This sequence encodes CSANTGGNGQPQHF.

The V gene is TRBV3-1, the J gene TRBJ1-1; 9 nucleotides agree with TRBD1. After removal of 6 bases from V and 6 bases from J, the junction contained 5 bases not matched to a gene. The germline V gene encodes CDR1 LGHDT and CDR2 YNNKEL (reference sequence). The CDR3 has 13 residues. The CDR3 spells CASSRTGGPEAFF. The CDR3 DNA sequence: TGTGCCAGCAGTCGCACAGGGGGCCCTGAAGCTTTCTTT.

This clonotype has a count of ten or more. The CDR3 DNA reads TGCAGCGTTGGTGACGGGAGGCCCAACTACGAGCAGTACTTC. Amino acids: CSVGDGRPNYEQYF. The chain recombines TRBV29-1 with TRBJ2-7; 7 positions match TRBD2. The CDR3 runs 14 residues. In germline, CDR1 is SQVTM, CDR2 ANQGSEA. Unmatched junction bases numbered 9, after V lost 4 bases and J lost 3 bases.

CDR3 amino acids: CASSSISGRGQETQYF. CDR3 in DNA: TGTGCCAGCAGTTCTATTAGCGGGAGGGGCCAAGAGACCCAGTACTTC. This sequence joins TRBV12-3 or TRBV12-4 and TRBJ2-5; 11 bases are a match to TRBD2. The J segment lost 1 base and the V segment lost 4 bases, leaving 5 bases of the junction unmatched. CDR3 length: 16 amino acids.

This clonotype came up a few times. J is TRBJ2-1 and V is TRBV6-1; D is uncertain. Between the trimmed V and J ends, which lost 5 bases and 0 bases, there was a span of 14 bases. This CDR3 contains 16 residues. CDR1 is MNHNS, CDR2 SASEGT, per germline. DNA for the CDR3: TGTGCCAGCAGTTTCCTATTCCAAAGCTCCTACAATGAGCAGTTCTTC. Its translation: CASSFLFQSSYNEQFF.

Only a few counts were recorded for this clonotype. V is TRBV7-3 and J is TRBJ2-6; 7 bases match TRBD1. The germline CDR1 and CDR2 sequences are SGHTA and FQGTGA. V was pared by 1 base and J by 0 bases, with 6 bases of the junction left unmatched. This CDR3 is built from 18 residues. CDR3 DNA sequence: TGTGCCAGCAGCTTAATGGGGACAGCGAACTCTGGGGCCAACGTCCTGACTTTC. Encoded protein: CASSLMGTANSGANVLTF. Based on the CDR3 plus reference TRBV7-3 and TRBJ2-6, the full variable domain is GAGVSQTPSNKVTEKGKYVELRCDPISGHTALYWYRQSLGQGPEFLIYFQGTGAADDSGLPNDRFFAVRPEGSVSTLKIQRTERGDSAVYLCASSLMGTANSGANVLTFGAGSRLTVL.

The chain links TRBV18 to TRBJ2-7, with D perhaps matching TRBD1 (7 bases). Germline V CDR1 and CDR2: KGHSH, LQKENI. Trimming stripped 6 bases from V and 4 bases from J, with 13 bases between. The CDR3 has 13 residues. The CDR3 loop reads CASSAQGGYEQYF. The CDR3 coding sequence is TGTGCCAGCTCCGCCCAGGGGGGTTACGAGCAGTACTTC.

This clonotype was observed at least ten times. The CDR3 reads CASSLRGGETQYF. The CDR3 bases are TGTGCCAGCAGTTTAAGGGGTGGGGAGACCCAGTACTTC. V gene TRBV27 combines with J gene TRBJ2-5; possibly TRBD1 for D (5 bases). The V end was cut by 2 bases, the J end by 5 bases, with 9 bases between. Germline V gene data show CDR1 as MNHEY and CDR2 as SMNVEV (reference sequence). The CDR3 spans 13 residues.

The CDR3 bases are TGTGCCAGCCGAGGAAGGACCTACGAGCAGTACTTC. It is translated as CASRGRTYEQYF. The chain links TRBV6-5 to TRBJ2-7; D not certain. The germline CDR1 and CDR2 sequences are MNHEY and SVGAGI. With 8 bases removed from V and 2 bases from J, the gap between germline ends came to 10 bases. CDR3 length: 12 residues.

The rearrangement links TRBV2 to TRBJ2-1; 10 nucleotides agree with TRBD2. The CDR3 spans 14 residues. V was pared by 5 bases and J by 9 bases, with 7 bases of the junction left unmatched. The germline V gene has CDR1 SNHLY and CDR2 FYNNEI. CDR3 nucleotide sequence: TGTGCCAGCAGTTCGAGCGGGGGGGAAGGTGAGCAGTTCTTC. Its translation is CASSSSGGEGEQFF.

This chain uses TRBV20-1 with TRBJ2-7; 7 bases map to TRBD1. There are 13 residues in the CDR3. The germline V gene has CDR1 DFQATT and CDR2 SNEGSKA (reference sequence). The ends lost 4 bases at V and 5 bases at J; junction bases unmatched: 8. Written as DNA, the CDR3 is TGCAGTGCTACTAGGATGGACAGGAACGAGCAGTACTTC. Its translation: CSATRMDRNEQYF.

This clonotype has just a few counts. V usage is TRBV28 and J usage is TRBJ2-2; D possibly corresponds to TRBD1 (6 bases). The CDR3 covers 13 residues. CDR1 is MDHEN and CDR2 is SYDVKM in the germline V gene. Trimming cost V 10 bases and J 0 bases, with 9 bases left between them. The CDR3 loop is CAIGQTNTGELFF. The CDR3 bases are TGTGCCATTGGACAGACGAACACCGGGGAGCTGTTTTTT.

This chain uses TRBV5-1 with TRBJ2-1; maybe TRBD2 (6 bases). From germline, CDR1 is SGHRS and CDR2 YFSETQ. The CDR3 has 17 amino acids. Trimming removed 1 base from V and 6 bases from J, with 20 bases in between. In nucleotides, the CDR3 is TGCGCCAGCAGCTTGAAGGTTTGGCCTAGCGAAAGCAATGAGCAGTTCTTC. Translated: CASSLKVWPSESNEQFF.

Only a few counts were recorded for this clonotype. The chain joins TRBV20-1 to TRBJ1-5, with D possibly matching TRBD1 (6 bases). The CDR3 runs 13 residues. The germline gives CDR1 DFQATT, CDR2 SNEGSKA (reference sequence). Trimming left V 7 bases short and J 5 bases short, with 15 bases between. CDR3: CSVSEQGHQPQHF. CDR3 nucleotides: TGCAGTGTTTCTGAACAGGGCCATCAGCCCCAGCATTTT.